This TCR beta chain was identified in a study of T cell responses to AZD1222 COVID-19 vaccine. Regarding this clone: The antigen is undetermined.

TCRdb's table, derived via immunoSEQ multiplex PCR, lists solely in-frame clones and lacks some. The table includes about 120,000 clones, about 87% detected once. Study-level points and caveats: Nearly half of unique spike-specific TCRs reportedly avoided B.1.351 and B.1.1.7 mutated regions.

The source was peripheral blood, collected on day 0 of AZD1222 vaccination. This receptor was obtained from an adult in good health.

CDR3 amino acids: CASTRDRDTEAFF. The DNA of the CDR3 is TGTGCCAGTACCCGGGACAGGGATACTGAAGCTTTCTTT. The chain couples TRBV19 to TRBJ1-1, with 9 bases fitting TRBD1. Germline V gives CDR1 LNHDA, CDR2 SQIVND (reference sequence). The CDR3 is 13 residues long. V lost 7 bases to trimming and J lost 5 bases; unmatched junction nucleotides: 5.